This entry describes one TCR beta chain. Its ends do not fully match the called genes, so a read error is possible. In the authors' methods: Amplification of reference gene primers provided the estimated nucleated cell counts. Assay used: immunoSEQ multiplex PCR; TCRdb lists only in-frame clones, some missing. The V and J calls and clone size are taken from that table; D and trimming were inferred from the DNA. The table includes around 63,000 clones, 65% to 85% detected once. These data come from a study of blood T cell repertoires in COVID-19. This sequence was found in a man aged 55 to 69 with acute or convalescent COVID-19. Sequences were obtained from peripheral blood.

CDR3 coding DNA: TGCGCCAGCAGTTTGGGGGCGGGTGAGCAGTACTTC. Its protein product is CASSLGAGEQYF. The rearrangement links TRBV5-1 to TRBJ2-7; D is perhaps TRBD1 (6 bases). In germline, CDR1 is SGHRS, CDR2 YFSETQ. The CDR3 totals 12 residues.